This record covers a single T cell receptor (beta chain). This sample stems from a study of blood T cell repertoires in COVID-19. The CDR3 consists of 16 residues. J gave up 4 bases and V 1 base, and 4 bases lay outside the gene matches. The V gene's germline CDR1 is MNHEY and CDR2 SVGEGT. Measured with immunoSEQ multiplex PCR; TCRdb has only the in-frame clones, and not every one. Of around 250,000 clones detected, roughly 86% appear once; the ten largest clones hold about 1.6%. The source of this sequence is a woman between 50 and 59 years old who had recovered from COVID-19. Specimen: PBMCs or T cells enriched from blood (not recorded which). The genes are TRBV6-2 or TRBV6-3 and TRBJ2-1; 10 bases are a match to TRBD2. The CDR3 coding sequence is TGTGCCAGCAGTTACTTCGGACTAGCGGTGTACAATGAGCAGTTCTTC. This gives the protein CASSYFGLAVYNEQFF.